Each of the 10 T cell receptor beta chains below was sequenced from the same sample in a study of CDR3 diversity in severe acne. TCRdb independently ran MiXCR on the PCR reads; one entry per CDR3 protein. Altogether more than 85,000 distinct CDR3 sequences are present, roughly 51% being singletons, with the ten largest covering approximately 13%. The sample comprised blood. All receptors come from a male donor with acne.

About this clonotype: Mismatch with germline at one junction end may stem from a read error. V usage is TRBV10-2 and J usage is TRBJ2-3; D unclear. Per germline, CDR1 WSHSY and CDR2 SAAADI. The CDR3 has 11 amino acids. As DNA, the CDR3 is TGTGCCAGCAGTTACACAGATACGCAGTATTTT. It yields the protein CASSYTDTQYF.

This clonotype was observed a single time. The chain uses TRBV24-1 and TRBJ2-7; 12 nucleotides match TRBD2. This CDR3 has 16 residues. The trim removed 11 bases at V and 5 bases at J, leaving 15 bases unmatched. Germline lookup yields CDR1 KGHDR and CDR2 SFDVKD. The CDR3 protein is CASSPETSGRYHEQYF. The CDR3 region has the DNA TGTGCCAGCAGCCCCGAGACTAGCGGGAGATACCACGAGCAGTACTTC.

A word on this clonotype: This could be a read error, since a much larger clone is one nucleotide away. The CDR3 coding sequence is TGTGCCAGCAGCCTGGGGGGGGCGGGGGGCCAGGATGAGCAGTTCTTC. Protein sequence: CASSLGGAGGQDEQFF. The chain links TRBV7-2 to TRBJ2-1; 8 bases map to TRBD2. The germline V gene has CDR1 SGHTA and CDR2 FQGNSA. The CDR3 covers 16 residues. V shed 5 bases and J 8 bases; nucleotides not matched to a gene: 14.

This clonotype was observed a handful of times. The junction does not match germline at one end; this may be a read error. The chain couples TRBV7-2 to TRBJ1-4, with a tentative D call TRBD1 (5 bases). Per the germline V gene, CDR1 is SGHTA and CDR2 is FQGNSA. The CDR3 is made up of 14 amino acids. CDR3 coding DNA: TGTGCCAGCAGCTTTCCGGGACCTAATGGAAAACCGTTTTTT. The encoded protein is CASSFPGPNGKPFF.

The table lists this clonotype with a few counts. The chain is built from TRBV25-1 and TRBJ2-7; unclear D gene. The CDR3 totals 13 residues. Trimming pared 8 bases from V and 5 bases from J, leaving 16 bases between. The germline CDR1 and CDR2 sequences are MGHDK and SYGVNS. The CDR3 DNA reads TGTGCCAGCCTAGGCTACAGTTTCGACGAGCAGTACTTC. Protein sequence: CASLGYSFDEQYF.

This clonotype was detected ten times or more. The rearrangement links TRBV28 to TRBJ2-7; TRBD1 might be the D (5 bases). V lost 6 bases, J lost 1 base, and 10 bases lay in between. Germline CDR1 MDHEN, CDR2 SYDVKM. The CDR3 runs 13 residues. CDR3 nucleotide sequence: TGTGCCAGCAGCAGGGAAATGTCCTACGAGCAGTACTTC. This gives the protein CASSREMSYEQYF.

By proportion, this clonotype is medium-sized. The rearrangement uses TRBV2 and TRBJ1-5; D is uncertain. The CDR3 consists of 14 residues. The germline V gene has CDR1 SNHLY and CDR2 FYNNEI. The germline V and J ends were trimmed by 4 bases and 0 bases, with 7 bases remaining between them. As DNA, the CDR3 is TGTGCCAGCAGTGGGGCGTTTAGCAATCAGCCCCAGCATTTT. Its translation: CASSGAFSNQPQHF.

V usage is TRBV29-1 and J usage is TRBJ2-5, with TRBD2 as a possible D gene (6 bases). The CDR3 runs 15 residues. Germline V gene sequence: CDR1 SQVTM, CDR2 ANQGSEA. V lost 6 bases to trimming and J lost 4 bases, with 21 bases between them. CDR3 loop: CSVPGRGKGGETQYF. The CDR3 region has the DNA TGCAGCGTGCCCGGACGGGGGAAGGGAGGAGAGACCCAGTACTTC. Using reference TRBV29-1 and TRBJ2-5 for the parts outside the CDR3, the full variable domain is SAVISQKPSRDICQRGTSLTIQCQVDSQVTMMFWYRQQPGQSLTLIATANQGSEATYESGFVIDKFPISRPNLTFSTLTVSNMSPEDSSIYLCSVPGRGKGGETQYFGPGTRLLVL.

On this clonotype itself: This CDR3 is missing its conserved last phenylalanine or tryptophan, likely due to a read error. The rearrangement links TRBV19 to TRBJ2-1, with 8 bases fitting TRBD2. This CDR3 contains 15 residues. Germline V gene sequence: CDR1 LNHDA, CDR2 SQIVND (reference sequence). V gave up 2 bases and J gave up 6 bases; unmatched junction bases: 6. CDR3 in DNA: TGTGCCAGTAGTATAACAGCGAGCGGGGGCAATGAGCAGTTCCTC. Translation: CASSITASGGNEQFL.

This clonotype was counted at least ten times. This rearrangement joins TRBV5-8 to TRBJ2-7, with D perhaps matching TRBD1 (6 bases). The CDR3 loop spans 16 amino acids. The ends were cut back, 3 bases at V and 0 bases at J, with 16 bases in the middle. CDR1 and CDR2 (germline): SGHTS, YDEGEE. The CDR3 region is CASSSPSDRPSYEQYF. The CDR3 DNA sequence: TGTGCCAGCAGCTCCCCTTCCGACAGGCCCTCCTACGAGCAGTACTTC.